The present entry profiles one T cell receptor (beta chain) with its context. This sample was taken from a study of blood T cell repertoires in COVID-19. Repertoires were generated with immunoSEQ multiplex PCR, while TCRdb's copy carries only in-frame clones and drops some. This sample yields some 200,000 clones, of which roughly 87% are seen a single time; about 22% belongs to the top ten. This CDR3 comprises 13 residues. CDR1 is MNHNY, CDR2 SVGAGI, per germline (reference sequence). Trimming took off 7 bases at V and 1 base at J, with 8 bases between the two ends. The chain recombines TRBV6-6 with TRBJ1-5; D is undetermined. This TCR derives from a man in his sixties with active or convalescent COVID-19. Sequencing input: peripheral blood. DNA for the CDR3: TGTGCCAGCACCAGAGCGAGCAATCAGCCCCAGCATTTT. Its translation: CASTRASNQPQHF.